Listed below are T cell receptor beta chains from one sample, sequenced in a study of cytomegalovirus exposure and HLA in healthy donors. Sequencing used immunoSEQ multiplex PCR; TCRdb keeps in-frame clones, though not all of them. The table lists approximately 190,000 clones, 87% of them singletons. Sequencing was carried out using PBMCs. The receptors originated from a boy aged 2-9 years in good health and CMV-seronegative. The CDR3 runs from the conserved cysteine through the conserved F or W. The D gene is left open where the match is weak. Clone size is not always given. Where it is, it says once, few, many or a class for expanded clones.

TRBD2	TRBV27	TRBJ2-3	NA	CASSLRASGTRVTDTQYF	TGTGCCAGCAGTTTACGGGCTAGCGGGACCCGTGTGACAGATACGCAGTATTTT
NA	TRBV19	TRBJ2-6	NA	CASIASGANVLTF	TGTGCCAGTATTGCGTCTGGGGCCAACGTGCTGACTTTC
TRBD1	TRBV6-1	TRBJ2-7	NA	CASSEWPGGPYEQYF	TGTGCCAGCAGTGAATGGCCAGGGGGCCCCTACGAGCAGTACTTC
NA	TRBV2	TRBJ1-5	NA	CASSQRGIRNQPQHF	TGTGCCAGCAGCCAACGGGGTATTAGGAATCAGCCCCAGCATTTT
TRBD1	TRBV28	TRBJ2-6	NA	CASSLGYTVTRDRGSSGANVLTF	TGTGCCAGCAGTTTAGGCTACACCGTCACTCGGGACAGGGGCTCCTCTGGGGCCAACGTCCTGACTTTC
NA	TRBV5-5	TRBJ1-1	NA	CASSLSGTKNTEAFF	TGTGCCAGCAGCTTGTCCGGGACAAAGAACACTGAAGCTTTCTTT
TRBD1	TRBV15	TRBJ1-1	NA	CATRSPTGTGATEAFF	TGTGCCACCAGAAGCCCAACCGGGACAGGGGCCACTGAAGCTTTCTTT
TRBD1	TRBV6-5	TRBJ1-2	NA	CASSRRQGSYGYTF	TGTGCCAGCAGCCGACGACAGGGAAGCTATGGCTACACCTTC
NA	TRBV30	TRBJ1-1	NA	CAWSVWSATEAFF	TGTGCCTGGAGTGTCTGGAGCGCCACTGAAGCTTTCTTT
TRBD1	TRBV11-2	TRBJ1-1	once	CASSLDQGVTEAFF	TGTGCCAGCAGCTTAGATCAGGGGGTCACTGAAGCTTTCTTT
TRBD2	TRBV27	TRBJ2-3	NA	CASRKRGASPDTQYF	TGCGCCAGCAGAAAGCGGGGGGCCTCTCCAGATACGCAGTATTTT
NA	TRBV7-8	TRBJ2-1	NA	CASSFGAWVYNEQFF	TGTGCCAGCAGCTTTGGGGCCTGGGTATACAATGAGCAGTTCTTC